This T cell receptor (beta chain) was found in a study of blood T cell repertoires in COVID-19. The germline gives CDR1 SQVTM, CDR2 ANQGSEA. CDR3 length: 12 residues. The table came from immunoSEQ multiplex PCR; TCRdb's copy has only in-frame clones and leaves some out. The sample has approximately 250,000 clones; more than 75% are singletons. As for this clone: One junction end does not reproduce the germline sequence, and a read error may be involved.

The V and J genes are TRBV29-1 and TRBJ1-1; D perhaps matches TRBD1 (5 bases). The origin of this receptor is a middle-aged man with active or convalescent COVID-19. Input material: peripheral blood. CDR3 DNA sequence: TGTGGCGGCAGGGTGATGAACACTGAAGCTTTCTTT. It codes for CGGRVMNTEAFF. The complete variable domain, with remaining parts taken from reference TRBV29-1 and TRBJ1-1, reads SAVISQKPSRDICQRGTSLTIQCQVDSQVTMMFWYRQQPGQSLTLIATANQGSEATYESGFVIDKFPISRPNLTFSTLTVSNMSPEDSSIYLCGGRVMNTEAFFGQGTRLTVV.